This T cell receptor beta chain was sequenced for a study of T cell repertoires in cytomegalovirus infection. The germline V and J ends were trimmed by 3 bases and 5 bases, with 19 bases remaining between them. Germline CDR1 and CDR2: MNHNS and SASEGT. This CDR3 has 16 residues. MiXCR, applied by TCRdb to the reads, yields one record per CDR3 protein. The sample carries 500,000 to 600,000 distinct CDR3 sequences, more than 15% recorded once. The specimen was CD8+ T cells from PBMCs. This clonotype originated in a human donor in good health (CMV status not recorded). Some clones in this sample may be carry-over from other donors' samples. The rearrangement links TRBV6-1 to TRBJ1-1, with D possibly being TRBD1 (5 bases). CDR3 amino acids: CASSERVLEGWTEAFF. CDR3 bases: TGTGCCAGCAGTGAGCGAGTACTTGAGGGGTGGACTGAAGCTTTCTTT.